Included here is one T cell receptor (beta chain) sequence, with context. Its antigen is currently unknown. Germline V gene lookup returns CDR1 MDHEN and CDR2 SYDVKM. Trimming stripped 6 bases from V and 5 bases from J, with 15 bases between. The CDR3 has 14 amino acids. These data come from a study of shared clonotypes between healthy human individuals. Findings and caveats of the study: Compared with clonotypes that all four donors shared, non-shared clonotypes had lower generation probabilities.

Sequencing used immunoSEQ multiplex PCR; TCRdb keeps in-frame clones, though not all of them. The table shows some 500,000 clones, with about 96% occurring only once. The chain couples TRBV28 to TRBJ2-3; tentatively, D is TRBD1 (5 bases). Sequenced sample: naive CD4+ T cells sorted from blood. The subset denotes: CD45RA+ positively selected. The clonotype was recovered from a woman aged 25 to 39 in good health. The CDR3 sequence: CASRMQGFGDTQYF. The CDR3 nucleotides are TGTGCCAGCAGGATGCAGGGTTTTGGAGATACGCAGTATTTT.